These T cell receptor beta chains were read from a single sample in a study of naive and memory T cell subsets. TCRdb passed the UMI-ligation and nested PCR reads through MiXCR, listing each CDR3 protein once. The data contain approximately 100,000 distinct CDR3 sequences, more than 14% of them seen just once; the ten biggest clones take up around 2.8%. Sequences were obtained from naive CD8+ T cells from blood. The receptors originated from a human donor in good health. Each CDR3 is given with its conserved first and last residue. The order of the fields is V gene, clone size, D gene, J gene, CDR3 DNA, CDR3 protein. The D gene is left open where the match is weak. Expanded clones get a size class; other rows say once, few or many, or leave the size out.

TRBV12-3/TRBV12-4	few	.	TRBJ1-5	TGTGCCAGCAGTTTAATGTTAGTGCCCCAGCATTTT	CASSLMLVPQHF
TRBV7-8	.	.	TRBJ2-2	TGTGCCAGCAGCTTCGTCCCCGGGGCCGCGGGTCCCACCGGGGAGCTGTTTTTT	CASSFVPGAAGPTGELFF
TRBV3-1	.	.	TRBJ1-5	TGTGCCAGCAGCCAAGATTGGACTCAGCCCCAGCATTTT	CASSQDWTQPQHF
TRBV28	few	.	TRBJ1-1	TGTGCCAGCAGTTTGGACCACGGGGGGACTGAAGCTTTCTTT	CASSLDHGGTEAFF
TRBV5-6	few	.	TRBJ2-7	TGTGCCAGCAGCTTGGTGGCTAGTTTGTACGAGCAGTACTTC	CASSLVASLYEQYF
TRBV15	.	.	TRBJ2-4	TGTGCCACCAGCAGAGATCGGAGGGGGGGCGTTAACATTCAGTACTTC	CATSRDRRGGVNIQYF
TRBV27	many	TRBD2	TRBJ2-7	TGTGCCAGCGTAGCGGGAGCCGAGCAGTACTTC	CASVAGAEQYF
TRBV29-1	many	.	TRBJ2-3	TGCAGCGTTGGAGACCTAGTAACAGATACGCAGTATTTT	CSVGDLVTDTQYF
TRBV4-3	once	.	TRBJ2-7	TGCGCCAGCAGCCAAGATGAGGGTTGGGAGCAGTACTTC	CASSQDEGWEQYF
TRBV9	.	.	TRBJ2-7	TGTGCCAGCAGCCCCAAAGTTAGGGACGAGCAGTACTTC	CASSPKVRDEQYF
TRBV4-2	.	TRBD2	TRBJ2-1	TGTGCCAGCAGCCAAGATGGACTAGCGGGGACCCCAGCCTTCGGAGATGAGCAGTTCTTC	CASSQDGLAGTPAFGDEQFF
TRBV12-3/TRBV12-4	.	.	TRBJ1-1	TGTGCCAGCAGTTCGGAGATGAAGAACACTGAAGCTTTCTTT	CASSSEMKNTEAFF
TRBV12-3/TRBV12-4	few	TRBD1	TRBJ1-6	TGTGCCAGCAGCACCGGGACAGGGGTTTCACCCCTCCACTTT	CASSTGTGVSPLHF
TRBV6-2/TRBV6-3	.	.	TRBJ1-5	TGTGCCAGCAGTCCTCCCACCTTTATACTGCGTCAGCCCCAGCATTTT	CASSPPTFILRQPQHF
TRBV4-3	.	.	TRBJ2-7	TGCGCCAGCAGCCAAGATCGAGACTACTACGAGCAGTACTTC	CASSQDRDYYEQYF
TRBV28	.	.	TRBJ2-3	TGTGCCAGCAGTTCGAGTTGGGAGACAGATACGCAGTATTTT	CASSSSWETDTQYF
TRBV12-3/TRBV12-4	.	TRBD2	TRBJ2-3	TGTGCCAGCAGTTTTCCTTGGGGGACAGGCAAACTAGCGGGAGTGGAAGATACGCAGTATTTT	CASSFPWGTGKLAGVEDTQYF
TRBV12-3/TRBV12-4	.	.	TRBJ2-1	TGTGCCAGCAGTCCCGGGACTGGCGCGGATAATGAGCAGTTCTTC	CASSPGTGADNEQFF
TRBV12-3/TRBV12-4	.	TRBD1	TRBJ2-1	TGTGCCAGCAGTACGAGAGGGACAGGGGACGGCCAAAATCGCTTC	CASSTRGTGDGQNRF
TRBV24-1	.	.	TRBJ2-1	TGTGCCACCAGTGATTTCACTGAGCAGTTCTTC	CATSDFTEQFF
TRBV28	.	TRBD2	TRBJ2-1	TGTGCCAGCAGCATCCTAGCGGGTGGAGAGCAGTTCTTC	CASSILAGGEQFF
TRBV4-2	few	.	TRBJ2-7	TGTGCCAGCAGCCAAGAGGGGGTGGCGGCCTCCTACGAGCAGTACTTC	CASSQEGVAASYEQYF
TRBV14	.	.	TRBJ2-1	TGTGCCAGCAGTTACAGGGTCAATGAGCAGTTCTTC	CASSYRVNEQFF
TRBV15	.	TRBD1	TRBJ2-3	TGTGCCACCAGCAGAACAGGGGCTGTGGACGCAGATACGCAGTATTTT	CATSRTGAVDADTQYF
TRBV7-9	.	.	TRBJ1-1	TGTGCCAGCAGTCCTACAGGGATGGTGAACACTGAAGCTTTCTTT	CASSPTGMVNTEAFF
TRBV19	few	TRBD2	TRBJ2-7	TGTGCCAGTAGTATAACTAGCGCTACCTACGAGCAGTACTTC	CASSITSATYEQYF
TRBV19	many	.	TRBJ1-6	TGTGCCAGTAGTATCAGGACTCATAATTCACCCCTCCACTTT	CASSIRTHNSPLHF
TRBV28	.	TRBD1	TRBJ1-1	TGTGCCAGCAGTTTGGAGGGACAGGGCGGGACTGAAGCTTTCTTT	CASSLEGQGGTEAFF
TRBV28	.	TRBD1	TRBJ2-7	TGTGCCAGCAGTTTAGGGACAGGGGAAACGTACGAGCAGTACTTC	CASSLGTGETYEQYF
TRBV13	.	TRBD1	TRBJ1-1	TGTGCCAGCAGCGGGACAGGGTCGGACACTGAAGCTTTCTTT	CASSGTGSDTEAFF
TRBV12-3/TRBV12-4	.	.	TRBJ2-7	TGTGCCAGCAGTTTGGGGACTCCCATCGGGGAGCAGTACTTC	CASSLGTPIGEQYF
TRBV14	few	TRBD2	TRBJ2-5	TGTGCCAGCACACCGGGACTAGCGGGAGAAGAGCGAGAGACCCAGTACTTC	CASTPGLAGEERETQYF
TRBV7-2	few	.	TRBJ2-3	TGTGCCAGCAGCTCGACCCTTCCAGATACGCAGTATTTT	CASSSTLPDTQYF
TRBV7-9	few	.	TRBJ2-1	TGTGCCAGCAGCTTAGTGGTCTACAATGAGCAGTTCTTC	CASSLVVYNEQFF
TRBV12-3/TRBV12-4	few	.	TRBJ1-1	TGTGCCAGCAGTTTAGGTGCCGGATTTGGCTTCTTT	CASSLGAGFGFF
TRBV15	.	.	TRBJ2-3	TGTGCCACCAGCAGAGATATTGGGATAGAGGCGCAGTATTTT	CATSRDIGIEAQYF
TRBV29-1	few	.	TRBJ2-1	TGCAGCGTTGTCGTGAATGAGCAGTTCTTC	CSVVVNEQFF
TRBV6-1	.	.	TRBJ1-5	TGTGCCAGCAGTGAAGCTAAGGGTCAGCCCCAGCATTTT	CASSEAKGQPQHF
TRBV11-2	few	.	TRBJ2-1	TGTGCCAGCAGCTCCACGGTGACACGCGAAGACAATGAGCAGTTCTTC	CASSSTVTREDNEQFF
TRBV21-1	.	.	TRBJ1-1	TGTGCAGGGGGGGCAGGGTCTAACACTGAAGCTTTCTTT	CAGGAGSNTEAFF
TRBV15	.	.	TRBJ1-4	TGTGCCACCAGCAGCCCACAGGGAAAGGAAAAACTGTTTTTT	CATSSPQGKEKLFF
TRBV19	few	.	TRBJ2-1	TGTGCCAGTAGTATCGAGGTCTACAATGAGCAGTTCTTC	CASSIEVYNEQFF
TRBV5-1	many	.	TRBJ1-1	TGCGCCAGCAGCTCGGCCCGTGAAGCTTTCTTT	CASSSAREAFF
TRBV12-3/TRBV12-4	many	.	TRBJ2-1	TGTGCCAGCAGTTCCGGGGAGGAGGCCTACAATGAGCAGTTCTTC	CASSSGEEAYNEQFF
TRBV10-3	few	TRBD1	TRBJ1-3	TGTGCCATCAGTGGATTAGACAGGGTGACGTCTGGAAACACCATATATTTT	CAISGLDRVTSGNTIYF
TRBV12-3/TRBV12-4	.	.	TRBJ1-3	TGTGCCAGCAGTTTCCCCCTCCGACTTGATACCCCGATATATTTT	CASSFPLRLDTPIYF
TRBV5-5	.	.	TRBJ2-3	TGTGCCAGCACCCTGGACAGTTCTTGGACAGATACGCAGTATTTT	CASTLDSSWTDTQYF
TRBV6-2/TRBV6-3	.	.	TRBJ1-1	TGTGCCAGCAGTTCCTCAGGGAGCTGGGCTGAAGCTTTCTTT	CASSSSGSWAEAFF
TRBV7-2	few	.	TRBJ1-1	TGTGCCAGCAGCTTAGGTGCCAGGGAGGGAGCTTTCTTT	CASSLGAREGAFF
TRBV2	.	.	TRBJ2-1	TGTGCCAGCAGTGGGACTTACAATGAGCAGTTCTTC	CASSGTYNEQFF
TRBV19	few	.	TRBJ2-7	TGTGCCAGTAGTATAGGTACGGAGGCCTACGAGCAGTACTTC	CASSIGTEAYEQYF
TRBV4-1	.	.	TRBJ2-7	TGCGCCAGCAGCCAAGTCCACCCAGGTGCCTACGAGCAGTACTTC	CASSQVHPGAYEQYF